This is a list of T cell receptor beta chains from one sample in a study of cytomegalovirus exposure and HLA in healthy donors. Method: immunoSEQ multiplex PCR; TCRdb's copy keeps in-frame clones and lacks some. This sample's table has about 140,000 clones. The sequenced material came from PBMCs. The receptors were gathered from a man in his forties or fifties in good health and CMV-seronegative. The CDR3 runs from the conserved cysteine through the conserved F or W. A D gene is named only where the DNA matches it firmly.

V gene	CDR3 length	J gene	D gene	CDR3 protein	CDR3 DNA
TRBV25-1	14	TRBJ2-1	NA	CASSELEATGEQFF	TGTGCCAGCAGTGAATTGGAGGCGACAGGTGAGCAGTTCTTC
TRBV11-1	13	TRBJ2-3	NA	CASDNPTTDTQYF	TGTGCCAGCGACAATCCCACCACAGATACGCAGTATTTT
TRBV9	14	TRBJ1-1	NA	CASSEGITNTEAFF	TGTGCCAGCAGCGAGGGGATTACGAACACTGAAGCTTTCTTT
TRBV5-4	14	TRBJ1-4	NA	CASSLRGNNEKLFF	TGTGCCAGCAGCTTGAGGGGAAATAATGAAAAACTGTTTTTT
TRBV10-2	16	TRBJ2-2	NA	CASSESDPVNTGELFF	TGCGCCAGCAGTGAGTCTGATCCAGTGAACACCGGGGAGCTGTTTTTT
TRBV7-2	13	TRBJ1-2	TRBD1	CASSQDRDYGYTF	TGTGCCAGCAGCCAAGACAGGGACTATGGCTACACCTTC
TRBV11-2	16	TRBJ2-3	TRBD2	CASTRGMGGGADTQYF	TGCGCCAGCACTAGAGGGATGGGCGGGGGGGCAGATACGCAGTATTTT
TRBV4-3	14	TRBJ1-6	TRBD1	CASRMGQYNSPLHF	TGCGCCAGCAGAATGGGACAGTATAATTCACCCCTCCACTTT
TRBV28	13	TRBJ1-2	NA	CASSLGEVYGYTF	TGTGCCAGCAGTTTGGGGGAGGTCTATGGCTACACCTTC
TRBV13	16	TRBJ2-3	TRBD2	CASSSTSGGAPDTQYF	TGTGCCAGCAGCTCGACTAGCGGGGGGGCCCCAGATACGCAGTATTTT
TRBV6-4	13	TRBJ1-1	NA	CASSLDRNTEAFF	TGTGCCAGCAGCCTCGACAGGAACACTGAAGCTTTCTTT
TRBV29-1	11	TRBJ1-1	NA	CSVEDLREAFF	TGCAGCGTTGAAGATCTCAGGGAAGCTTTCTTT
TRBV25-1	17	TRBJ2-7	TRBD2	CASSDTGLAGRHYEQYF	TGTGCCAGCAGTGACACGGGACTAGCGGGCCGACACTACGAGCAGTACTTC
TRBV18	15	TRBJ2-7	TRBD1	CASSPKDRGGYEQYF	TGTGCCAGCTCACCAAAGGACAGGGGGGGATACGAGCAGTACTTC
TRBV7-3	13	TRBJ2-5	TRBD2	CASSLWEGETQYF	TGTGCCAGCAGCTTATGGGAGGGTGAGACCCAGTACTTC
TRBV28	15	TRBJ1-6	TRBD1	CASSLSGGVVSPLHF	TGTGCCAGCAGTTTGTCAGGGGGTGTAGTTTCACCCCTCCACTTT
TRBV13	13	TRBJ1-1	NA	CASSLNMNTEAFF	TGTGCCAGCAGCTTAAACATGAACACTGAAGCTTTCTTT
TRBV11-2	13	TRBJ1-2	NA	CASSPDSFYGYTF	TGTGCCAGCAGCCCGGACAGCTTCTATGGCTACACCTTC
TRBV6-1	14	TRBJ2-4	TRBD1	CASKLQGPKNIQYF	TGTGCCAGCAAATTACAGGGGCCCAAAAACATTCAGTACTTC
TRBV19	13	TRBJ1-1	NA	CASIRGMNTEAFF	TGTGCCAGTATCCGGGGAATGAACACTGAAGCTTTCTTT
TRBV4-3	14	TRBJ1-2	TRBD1	CASSQDGTGGGYTF	TGCGCCAGCAGCCAAGATGGGACAGGAGGAGGCTACACCTTC
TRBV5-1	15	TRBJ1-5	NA	CASSLWDSRNQPQHF	TGCGCCAGCAGCCTCTGGGACTCTCGCAATCAGCCCCAGCATTTT
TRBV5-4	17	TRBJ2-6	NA	CASSGGGQAPGANVLTF	TGTGCCAGCAGCGGGGGGGGACAGGCACCTGGGGCCAACGTCCTGACTTTC
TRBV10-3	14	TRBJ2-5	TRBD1	CAISLQGTQETQYF	TGTGCCATCAGCCTACAGGGGACCCAAGAGACCCAGTACTTC
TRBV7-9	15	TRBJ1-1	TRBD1	CASSHPGRGPTEAFF	TGTGCCAGCAGCCACCCTGGCAGGGGGCCCACTGAAGCTTTCTTT
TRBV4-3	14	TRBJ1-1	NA	CASSLSGGGTEAFF	TGCGCCAGCAGCCTAAGCGGTGGAGGCACTGAAGCTTTCTTT